Presented here are 10 T cell receptor beta chains from one specimen sequenced in a study of T cell changes during pregnancy in multiple sclerosis. Produced via immunoSEQ multiplex PCR; TCRdb's table is partial and in-frame only. The profile covers about 44,000 clones, with 89% appearing a single time and approximately 1.1% taken by the ten largest. Source: CD4+ T cells from peripheral blood mononuclear cells, taken after pregnancy. These receptors came from a female donor with multiple sclerosis, enrolled in a pregnancy study.

The V and J genes are TRBV9 and TRBJ2-3, with D possibly TRBD1 on 5 matching bases. Germline V gene sequence: CDR1 SGDLS, CDR2 YYNGEE. V lost 4 bases, J lost 7 bases, and 16 bases lay in between. CDR3 length: 14 residues. The CDR3 region is CASSIQGSPNTQYF. DNA of the CDR3: TGTGCCAGCAGCATCCAGGGTTCTCCTAATACGCAGTATTTT.

This chain links TRBV4-1 with TRBJ2-5; D perhaps matches TRBD2 (6 bases). V gave up 0 bases and J gave up 4 bases, with 18 bases separating them. Looked up from germline, CDR1 is MGHRA and CDR2 is YSYEKL. CDR3 size: 17 residues. In nucleotides, the CDR3 is TGCGCCAGCAGCCAAGAGTTCCGGACGGGAGCAGCAGAGACCCAGTACTTC. It encodes CASSQEFRTGAAETQYF.

V and J are TRBV18 and TRBJ2-6; D unclear. Germline V CDR1 and CDR2: KGHSH, LQKENI. Trimming pared 2 bases from V and 0 bases from J, leaving 5 bases between. The CDR3 has 15 amino acids. Here the CDR3 DNA reads TGTGCCAGCTCACCAAACTACTCTGGGGCCAACGTCCTGACTTTC. Amino acids: CASSPNYSGANVLTF.

This clone was observed a few times. The chain carries TRBV7-9 and TRBJ2-7, with TRBD1 matching 9 bases. The CDR3 covers 14 residues. V trimming: 5 bases; J trimming: 5 bases; junction bases outside the gene matches: 7. The germline V gene encodes CDR1 SEHNR and CDR2 FQNEAQ (reference sequence). The CDR3 loop reads CASSLGQGVNEQYF. In nucleotides, the CDR3 is TGTGCCAGCAGCCTGGGACAGGGCGTCAACGAGCAGTACTTC.

V is TRBV28 and J is TRBJ1-2, with D unclear. The V end lost 2 bases, the J end lost 4 bases, and 11 bases lay between the germline ends. Germline assignment: CDR1 MDHEN and CDR2 SYDVKM. The CDR3 is made up of 14 amino acids. The CDR3 DNA follows: TGTGCCAGCAGTTTACCCCGAGTGCGCTATGGCTACACCTTC. Protein: CASSLPRVRYGYTF.

This clone is a singleton in its sample. The V and J genes are TRBV2 and TRBJ1-3; TRBD1 might be the D (6 bases). CDR1 is SNHLY, CDR2 FYNNEI, per germline. V was cut by 8 bases and J by 2 bases, with 16 bases left in between. This CDR3 is 15 amino acids long. CDR3 nucleotide sequence: TGTGCCAGCGTAACTACAGGGCTACCTGGAAACACCATATATTTT. It translates to CASVTTGLPGNTIYF.

V usage is TRBV30 and J usage is TRBJ1-2; unclear D gene. CDR1 GTSNPN and CDR2 SVGIG come from the germline V gene (reference sequence). CDR3 size: 12 residues. V lost 0 bases to trimming and J lost 7 bases, with 9 bases between them. DNA for the CDR3: TGTGCCTGGAGTGTGAAACAACGTGGCTACACCTTC. Encoded protein: CAWSVKQRGYTF.

This chain links TRBV19 with TRBJ1-1, with TRBD1 matching over 7 bases. Trimming removed 3 bases from V and 9 bases from J; junction bases left unmatched: 7. The length of the CDR3 is 13 residues. From germline, CDR1 is LNHDA and CDR2 SQIVND (reference sequence). The CDR3 spells CASSMETGLKAFF. In nucleotides, the CDR3 is TGTGCCAGTAGTATGGAGACAGGGCTTAAAGCTTTCTTT.

This clone was observed a single time. The chain links TRBV27 to TRBJ2-7; 12 bases match TRBD2. This CDR3 spans 17 amino acids. The germline V gene has CDR1 MNHEY and CDR2 SMNVEV (reference sequence). V lost 5 bases, J lost 2 bases, and 10 bases stayed unmatched. The CDR3 region is CASSPLAGGIGPYEQYF. CDR3 nucleotide sequence: TGTGCCAGCAGTCCACTAGCGGGAGGAATAGGACCCTACGAGCAGTACTTC.

V usage is TRBV5-6 and J usage is TRBJ1-1; D is uncertain. CDR1 and CDR2 from the germline V gene are SGHDT and YYEEEE. V was pared by 1 base and J by 5 bases, with 9 bases between. The CDR3 is 13 residues long. For the CDR3, the DNA is TGTGCCAGCAGCTTGTTAAAGAGAACTGAAGCTTTCTTT. It translates to CASSLLKRTEAFF.